The source of this TCR beta chain is a study of blood T cell repertoires in COVID-19. In the study overall: Spain, Italy and the United States supplied samples that represented acute and convalescent COVID-19. The analysed material was cDNA or gDNA that came from T cells, B-cell-depleted T cells, or PBMCs.

Authors' analysis steps: Estimates of nucleated cell counts were drawn from the amplification of reference gene primers. The repertoire was sequenced with immunoSEQ multiplex PCR; TCRdb's copy has only in-frame clones and lacks some. V and J calls plus clone size are reproduced from that table; the DNA served to infer D and trimming. Among about 97,000 clones, about 90% were seen once, and the ten largest hold 15% to 20%. Germline loops: CDR1 KGHSH, CDR2 LQKENI. V gave up 3 bases and J gave up 7 bases, with 9 bases separating them. This CDR3 is built from 12 residues. J is TRBJ1-1 and V is TRBV18; D is perhaps TRBD1 (5 bases). The TCR originated in a human donor in a cohort sampled during active COVID-19. Specimen: peripheral blood. Written as DNA, the CDR3 is TGTGCCAGCTCACCCGGGGGGATTGAAGCTTTCTTT. It codes for CASSPGGIEAFF.